Detailed here is one TCR beta chain. One junction end disagrees with the germline gene, perhaps due to a read error. CDR1 is SSHAT and CDR2 is FNYEAQ in the germline V gene (reference sequence). This CDR3 spans 18 amino acids. This specimen comes from a study of T cell changes during pregnancy in multiple sclerosis. Profiling relied on immunoSEQ multiplex PCR, and the TCRdb table lists in-frame clones only, not all of them. The sample holds 90,000 to 95,000 clones, over 80% seen once. The sequence was collected from a female donor with multiple sclerosis, enrolled in a pregnancy study. V usage is TRBV7-7 and J usage is TRBJ2-5; 16 bases map to TRBD2. Here the sequenced sample was peripheral blood, taken in the first trimester of pregnancy. CDR3 coding DNA: TGTGCTAGCAGCTTAGGGACTAGCGGGGGGGCTACTCTCAAGACCCAGTACTTC. This gives the protein CASSLGTSGGATLKTQYF.